The entry that follows covers one T cell receptor beta chain sequence. Its matching antigen is unknown. This entry is derived from a study of vaccination and CD4 T cells after COVID-19. Study-wide findings and caveats: A nonsignificant rise from roughly 22 to 38 was seen in the median number of SARS-CoV-2-reactive clonotypes.

Sequencing of the DNA from cultured CD4+ T cells was carried out with the Oncomine TCR Beta short-read assay. After culture, CD4+ T cells served as the source for genomic DNA extraction. A single record per CDR3 protein comes from TCRdb applying MiXCR to the PCR reads. The sample includes some 10,000 distinct CDR3 sequences, more than 35% of them seen just once. As to treatment: approximately 9-day PBMC culture with coronavirus spike peptide pools or control peptides (ViraFEST assay). Some 2.2 million PBMCs were grown per well alongside about 10 IU/ml IL-2 and 9.5 to 10 ug/ml peptide pools. Germline CDR1 is SGHVS and CDR2 is FNYEAQ. CDR3 size: 15 residues. The V and J ends lost 1 base and 5 bases respectively, with 12 bases between them.

This sequence was found in a human donor who had recovered from COVID-19. V and J are TRBV7-6 and TRBJ1-5; D unresolved. Sequencing was carried out using CD4+ T cells from blood, cultured in vitro. The CDR3 DNA reads as TGTGCCAGCAGCTTAGGGGCGGAACAGCATCAGCCCCAGCATTTT. Protein product: CASSLGAEQHQPQHF.